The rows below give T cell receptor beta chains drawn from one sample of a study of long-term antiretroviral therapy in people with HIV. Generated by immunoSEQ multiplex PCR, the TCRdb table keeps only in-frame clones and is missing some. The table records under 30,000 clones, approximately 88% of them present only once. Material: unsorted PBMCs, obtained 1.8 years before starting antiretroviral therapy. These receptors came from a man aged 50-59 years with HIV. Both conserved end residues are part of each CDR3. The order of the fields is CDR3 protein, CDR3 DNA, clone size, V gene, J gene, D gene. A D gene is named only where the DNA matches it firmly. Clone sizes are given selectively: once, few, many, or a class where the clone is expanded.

CDR3aa: CASSLAENYGYTF
CDR3nt: TGCGCCAGCAGCTTAGCCGAGAACTATGGCTACACCTTC
abundance: -
v_gene: TRBV5-1
j_gene: TRBJ1-2
d_gene: -

CDR3aa: CAWSVNSGNTIYF
CDR3nt: TGTGCCTGGAGTGTGAACAGTGGAAACACCATATATTTT
abundance: -
v_gene: TRBV30
j_gene: TRBJ1-3
d_gene: -

CDR3aa: CASRPYGPERYGYTF
CDR3nt: TGTGCCAGTAGACCATATGGGCCCGAACGCTATGGCTACACCTTC
abundance: -
v_gene: TRBV19
j_gene: TRBJ1-2
d_gene: -

CDR3aa: CAISDSFQADQPQHF
CDR3nt: TGTGCCATCAGTGATTCGTTCCAGGCTGATCAGCCCCAGCATTTT
abundance: -
v_gene: TRBV10-3
j_gene: TRBJ1-5
d_gene: -

CDR3aa: CASSIQFLSGNTIYF
CDR3nt: TGTGCCAGTAGTATCCAGTTCCTCTCTGGAAACACCATATATTTT
abundance: -
v_gene: TRBV19
j_gene: TRBJ1-3
d_gene: -

CDR3aa: CASSQDPQGLVGEQYF
CDR3nt: TGCGCCAGCAGCCAAGATCCCCAAGGACTAGTTGGCGAGCAGTACTTC
abundance: -
v_gene: TRBV4-3
j_gene: TRBJ2-7
d_gene: TRBD2

CDR3aa: CAWKRGANLDEQFF
CDR3nt: TGTGCCTGGAAAAGGGGGGCGAACCTCGATGAGCAGTTCTTC
abundance: -
v_gene: TRBV30
j_gene: TRBJ2-1
d_gene: -

CDR3aa: CASSNGLYQETQYF
CDR3nt: TGTGCCAGCAGCAACGGACTTTACCAAGAGACCCAGTACTTC
abundance: once
v_gene: TRBV5-6
j_gene: TRBJ2-5
d_gene: -

CDR3aa: CASSPPRGREKFVSYEQYF
CDR3nt: TGTGCCAGCTCACCACCTCGAGGGCGGGAGAAATTTGTCTCCTACGAGCAGTACTTC
abundance: -
v_gene: TRBV18
j_gene: TRBJ2-7
d_gene: TRBD2

CDR3aa: CASSQKDSLANEKLFF
CDR3nt: TGTGCCAGCAGCCAAAAAGACAGTCTAGCTAATGAAAAACTGTTTTTT
abundance: -
v_gene: TRBV4-2
j_gene: TRBJ1-4
d_gene: -

CDR3aa: CASSAPGGGTYEQYF
CDR3nt: TGTGCCAGCAGCGCGCCCGGAGGGGGCACCTACGAGCAGTACTTC
abundance: -
v_gene: TRBV6-5
j_gene: TRBJ2-7
d_gene: -

CDR3aa: CASSLSWGSNQPQHF
CDR3nt: TGTGCCAGCAGCTTATCGTGGGGGTCCAATCAGCCCCAGCATTTT
abundance: -
v_gene: TRBV7-8
j_gene: TRBJ1-5
d_gene: -

CDR3aa: CASSYSRGDTGELFF
CDR3nt: TGTGCCAGCAGTTACTCGAGGGGCGACACCGGGGAGCTGTTTTTT
abundance: -
v_gene: TRBV6-6
j_gene: TRBJ2-2
d_gene: -

CDR3aa: CASSVEGVTNEKLFF
CDR3nt: TGTGCCAGCAGCGTAGAAGGAGTAACTAATGAAAAACTGTTTTTT
abundance: -
v_gene: TRBV9
j_gene: TRBJ1-4
d_gene: -

CDR3aa: CAWTGSSYEQYF
CDR3nt: TGTGCCTGGACAGGCAGCTCCTACGAGCAGTACTTC
abundance: -
v_gene: TRBV30
j_gene: TRBJ2-7
d_gene: -